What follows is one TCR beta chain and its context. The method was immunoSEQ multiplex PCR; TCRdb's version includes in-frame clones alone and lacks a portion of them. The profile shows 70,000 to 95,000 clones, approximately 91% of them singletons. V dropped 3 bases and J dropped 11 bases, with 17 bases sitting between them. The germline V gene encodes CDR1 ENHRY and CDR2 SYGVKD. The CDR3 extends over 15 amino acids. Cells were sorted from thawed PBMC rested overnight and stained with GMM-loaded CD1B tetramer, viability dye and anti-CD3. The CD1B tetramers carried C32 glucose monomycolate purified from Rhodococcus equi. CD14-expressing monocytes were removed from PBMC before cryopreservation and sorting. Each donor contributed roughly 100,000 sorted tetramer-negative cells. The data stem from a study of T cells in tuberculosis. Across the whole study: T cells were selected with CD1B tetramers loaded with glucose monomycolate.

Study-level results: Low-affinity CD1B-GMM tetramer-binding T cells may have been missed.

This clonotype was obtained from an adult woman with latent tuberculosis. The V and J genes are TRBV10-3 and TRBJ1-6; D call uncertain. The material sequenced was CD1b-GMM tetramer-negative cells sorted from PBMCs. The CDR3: CAISDPLQSSTPLHF. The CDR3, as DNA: TGTGCCATCAGTGACCCCCTTCAGTCCTCAACACCCCTCCACTTT.